The 27 T cell receptor beta chains given below trace back to one sample, sequenced in a study of liver allograft versus peripheral blood T cells. The wider study: Recipients' peripheral blood supplied the T cell receptor repertoires against which those in transplanted livers were compared.

One entry per CDR3 protein, called by TCRdb with MiXCR from the reads. The repertoire holds 13,000 or so distinct CDR3 sequences, around 18% seen once, with less than 15% in the top ten. Receptors originate from a human patient who had a liver transplant. Part of the T cells may come from the graft donor.

By sample share, this clonotype is medium-sized (0.01 to 0.1%). This chain links TRBV18 with TRBJ1-1, with 7 bases identical to TRBD1. Per germline, CDR1 KGHSH and CDR2 LQKENI. Trimming removed 3 bases from V and 0 bases from J; junction bases left unmatched: 7. CDR3 length equals 16 residues. CDR3 coding DNA: TGTGCCAGCTCACCCCCTCGTGACAGGGTGAACACTGAAGCTTTCTTT. This codes for CASSPPRDRVNTEAFF.

This clonotype has at least ten counts. V is TRBV19 and J is TRBJ1-4; D gene uncertain. There are 11 residues in the CDR3. From germline, CDR1 is LNHDA and CDR2 SQIVND (reference sequence). The V gene lost 5 bases and the J gene lost 12 bases, with 10 bases spanning the gap. CDR3 sequence reads: CASSDGVELFF. CDR3 bases: TGTGCCAGTAGTGATGGGGTAGAACTGTTTTTT.

By frequency in the sample, this clonotype is medium-sized. J is TRBJ1-5 and V is TRBV6-6; no firm D call. V lost 6 bases, J lost 4 bases, and 10 bases lay in between. From germline, CDR1 is MNHNY and CDR2 SVGAGI (reference sequence). This CDR3 has 13 amino acids. The CDR3: CASRIDGNQPQHF. In DNA, the CDR3 is TGTGCCAGCAGAATCGACGGGAATCAGCCCCAGCATTTT.

This clonotype was seen only a few times. The rearrangement joins TRBV28 to TRBJ1-4; no reliable D call. This CDR3 region has 16 residues. Germline loops: CDR1 MDHEN, CDR2 SYDVKM. V was pared by 4 bases and J by 0 bases, with 12 bases between. The CDR3 bases are TGTGCCAGCAGTTCCTCCGGTGGTCCAACTAATGAAAAACTGTTTTTT. Amino acids: CASSSSGGPTNEKLFF.

This clonotype ranks as medium-sized. This chain uses TRBV6-5 with TRBJ1-4; 9 bases are a match to TRBD1. The length of the CDR3 is 16 residues. Germline V gene data show CDR1 as MNHEY and CDR2 as SVGAGI. The ends lost 6 bases at V and 3 bases at J; junction bases unmatched: 8. CDR3 loop: CASRPRTGASNEKLFF. DNA of the CDR3: TGTGCCAGCAGACCTCGGACAGGGGCGTCTAATGAAAAACTGTTTTTT.

This clonotype is judged medium-sized. The chain has TRBV29-1 and TRBJ2-4; maybe TRBD1 (5 bases). The CDR3 length is 13 residues. V lost 4 bases and J 8 bases, leaving 15 bases between the germline ends. The germline gives CDR1 SQVTM, CDR2 ANQGSEA. DNA for the CDR3: TGCAGCGTTGGCAGGGATCTAAGGGACATTCAGTACTTC. Its translation is CSVGRDLRDIQYF.

This clonotype has just a few counts. The gene calls are TRBV5-6 and TRBJ2-7; D gene ambiguous. Trimming took 0 bases from V and 1 from J, leaving 2 bases between them. The CDR3 has 12 amino acids. Looked up from germline, CDR1 is SGHDT and CDR2 is YYEEEE. This CDR3 is CASSLVSYEQYF. The CDR3 region has the DNA TGTGCCAGCAGCTTGGTATCCTACGAGCAGTACTTC.

The chain combines TRBV28 with TRBJ1-1; D is uncertain. The V and J ends lost 7 bases and 6 bases respectively, with 9 bases between them. The CDR3 is 11 amino acids. CDR1 is MDHEN and CDR2 is SYDVKM in the germline V gene. The CDR3 coding sequence is TGTGCCAGCAAATTAAGTGCTGAAGCTTTCTTT. Amino acids: CASKLSAEAFF.

There are many counts of this clonotype. The chain employs TRBV7-2 and TRBJ1-4; a weak D match, TRBD1 (5 bases). Trimming pared 5 bases from V and 4 bases from J, leaving 11 bases between. Per germline, CDR1 SGHTA and CDR2 FQGNSA. The CDR3 has 14 amino acids. CDR3 bases: TGTGCCAGCAGCCCTGACAGATATAATGAAAAACTGTTTTTT. This translates into CASSPDRYNEKLFF.

This clonotype was found many times. The chain combines TRBV5-4 with TRBJ2-1; 9 bases are shared with TRBD2. The CDR3 length is 15 residues. V gave up 1 base and J gave up 4 bases; unmatched junction bases: 3. The germline V gene has CDR1 SGHNT and CDR2 YYREEE (reference sequence). The CDR3 sequence: CASSLKLAGYNEQFF. The CDR3 DNA sequence: TGTGCCAGCAGCTTGAAACTAGCGGGTTACAATGAGCAGTTCTTC.

This clonotype was seen repeatedly, ten times or more. The V gene is TRBV27, the J gene TRBJ2-5, with 7 bases that match TRBD1. Germline-derived CDR1 and CDR2 are MNHEY and SMNVEV (reference sequence). This CDR3 spans 14 amino acids. The V segment lost 4 bases and the J segment 2 bases; nucleotides outside the gene matches: 4. Here the CDR3 reads CASSSQGQQETQYF. In DNA form, the CDR3 reads TGTGCCAGCAGTTCACAGGGGCAACAAGAGACCCAGTACTTC.

There are many counts of this clonotype. A read error may produce the germline difference seen at one junction end. J is TRBJ2-3 and V is TRBV18, with D perhaps matching TRBD1 (6 bases). The V gene's germline CDR1 is KGHSH and CDR2 LQKENI. This CDR3 is built from 13 residues. CDR3 loop: CASSPLPDQQGNF. CDR3 in DNA: TGTGCCAGCTCACCACTACCGGATCAACAGGGAAATTTT.

This chain links TRBV12-3 or TRBV12-4 with TRBJ1-2; D is unclear. This CDR3 has 16 amino acids. With 2 bases removed from V and 3 bases from J, the gap between germline ends came to 16 bases. The CDR3 DNA sequence: TGTGCCAGCAGTTTAATGAGCGGGCTGCTAGACTATGGCTACACCTTC. Translating gives CASSLMSGLLDYGYTF.

About this clonotype itself: A much larger clone differs by one base, so this may be a read error. This rearrangement joins TRBV5-6 to TRBJ1-2, with D perhaps TRBD1 (6 bases). V lost 0 bases and J lost 9, with 12 bases in between. Germline CDR1 reads SGHDT; CDR2 reads YYEEEE. CDR3 length equals 13 residues. CDR3 coding DNA: TGTGCCAGCAGCTTGGCCAGGGGCGATAGCTACACCTTC. Amino acids: CASSLARGDSYTF.

This chain's CDR3 is CASSLGSVGFPGNTIYF. In DNA form, the CDR3 reads TGTGCCAGCAGCTTAGGTTCTGTCGGTTTCCCTGGAAACACCATATATTTT. This chain joins TRBV11-2 and TRBJ1-3; D gene uncertain. CDR1 SGHAT and CDR2 FQNNGV come from the germline V gene. The CDR3 has 17 amino acids. The V end lost 1 base, the J end lost 2 bases, and 15 bases lay between the germline ends. Drawing the rest from reference TRBV11-2 and TRBJ1-3, the complete variable domain is EAGVAQSPRYKIIEKRQSVAFWCNPISGHATLYWYQQILGQGPKLLIQFQNNGVVDDSQLPKDRFSAERLKGVDSTLKIQPAKLEDSAVYLCASSLGSVGFPGNTIYFGEGSWLTVV.

This clonotype occurred many times. This sequence joins TRBV27 and TRBJ1-1, with 10 bases aligning to TRBD1. CDR3 length: 15 amino acids. Germline V gene data show CDR1 as MNHEY and CDR2 as SMNVEV (reference sequence). Trimming cost V 7 bases and J 9 bases; bases outside gene matches: 14. The CDR3 DNA follows: TGTGCCAGCACCTCTCTCCCCGGGACAGGGGCTCAAGCTTTCTTT. Translating gives CASTSLPGTGAQAFF.

There are many counts of this clonotype. The chain couples TRBV19 to TRBJ2-7; 7 nucleotides line up with TRBD2. Trimming cost V 4 bases and J 0 bases; bases outside gene matches: 3. CDR3 length equals 14 residues. Germline V gives CDR1 LNHDA, CDR2 SQIVND (reference sequence). CDR3 sequence (DNA): TGTGCCAGTAGTACGCGCGGGGGCTCCTACGAGCAGTACTTC. Translating gives CASSTRGGSYEQYF.

A few counts support this clonotype. The chain employs TRBV5-6 and TRBJ2-3; perhaps TRBD1 as D (5 bases). Germline V lookup: CDR1 SGHDT, CDR2 YYEEEE. The CDR3 loop spans 14 amino acids. Trimming cost V 2 bases and J 2 bases, with 9 bases left between them. As DNA, the CDR3 is TGTGCCAGCAGCTTAGGGGCGCACACAGATACGCAGTATTTT. Translated, it gives CASSLGAHTDTQYF.

The sample holds many counts of this clonotype. The chain uses TRBV27 and TRBJ2-5; unclear D gene. Germline V gene sequence: CDR1 MNHEY, CDR2 SMNVEV (reference sequence). The CDR3 has 14 residues. Deletions cut 6 bases from V and 1 base from J, with 12 bases between. The CDR3, as DNA: TGTGCCAGCAGAAGACGAACTCTCCAAGAGACCCAGTACTTC. This codes for CASRRRTLQETQYF.

This clonotype was detected many times. The V gene is TRBV11-1, the J gene TRBJ1-2, with D uncertain. The CDR3 contains 14 residues. V shed 1 base and J shed 6 bases, with 12 bases lying between them. Germline CDR1 reads SGHAT; CDR2 reads FQDESV (reference sequence). CDR3 in amino acids: CASSLGAGPHGYTF. The CDR3 coding sequence is TGTGCCAGCAGCTTAGGGGCTGGTCCACATGGCTACACCTTC.

This clonotype is judged medium-sized (0.01 to 0.1%). J is TRBJ2-3 and V is TRBV27; D uncertain. The CDR3 length is 12 residues. Germline V gives CDR1 MNHEY, CDR2 SMNVEV (reference sequence). V was clipped by 5 bases and J by 6 bases, with 9 bases between them. CDR3 in amino acids: CASSPRMDTQYF. CDR3 DNA sequence: TGTGCCAGCAGTCCGAGGATGGATACGCAGTATTTT.

A few counts support this clonotype. This chain uses TRBV5-6 with TRBJ2-2, with TRBD1 as a possible D gene (5 bases). V was trimmed by 1 base and J by 6 bases, leaving 7 bases between them. CDR1 and CDR2 from the germline V gene are SGHDT and YYEEEE. This CDR3 comprises 13 residues. The CDR3 protein is CASSLLGAGELFF. For the CDR3, the DNA is TGTGCCAGCAGCTTGTTAGGGGCCGGGGAGCTGTTTTTT.

By its share, this clonotype is medium-sized. The gene calls are TRBV6-2 or TRBV6-3 and TRBJ1-1; maybe TRBD1 (6 bases). This CDR3 is 15 amino acids long. Germline values: CDR1 MNHEY, CDR2 SVGEGT. Trimming took 5 bases from V and 1 from J, leaving 14 bases between them. CDR3 sequence: CASSPGGGRNTEAFF. In DNA, the CDR3 is TGTGCCAGCAGTCCGGGGGGGGGCCGGAACACTGAAGCTTTCTTT.

In its sample, this clonotype is medium-sized. The V and J genes are TRBV18 and TRBJ2-7; TRBD2 aligns across 11 bases. CDR1 KGHSH and CDR2 LQKENI come from the germline V gene. The junction had 5 bases not matched to a gene; V was cut back by 8 bases and J by 5 bases. CDR3 length: 13 residues. The CDR3 protein is CASSTSGRNEQYF. The DNA of the CDR3 is TGTGCCAGCAGTACTAGCGGGAGAAACGAGCAGTACTTC.

This clonotype was picked up many times. This sequence joins TRBV6-5 and TRBJ1-5; D call uncertain. CDR1 MNHEY and CDR2 SVGAGI come from the germline V gene. The germline V and J ends were trimmed by 7 bases and 0 bases, with 7 bases remaining between them. The CDR3 is made up of 13 amino acids. In nucleotides, the CDR3 is TGTGCCAGCAAGTCGGCTAGCAATCAGCCCCAGCATTTT. Translating gives CASKSASNQPQHF.

A few counts support this clonotype. The chain has TRBV14 and TRBJ1-6; D may be TRBD1 (6 bases). The CDR3 sequence is 12 residues long. V was cut by 1 base and J by 16 bases, with 11 bases left in between. Germline V gene lookup returns CDR1 SGHDN and CDR2 FVKESK. CDR3 amino acids: CASSQVSTGLHF. CDR3 nucleotides: TGTGCCAGCAGCCAAGTTAGTACAGGGCTCCACTTT. The whole variable domain, remainder taken from reference TRBV14 and TRBJ1-6, is EAGVTQFPSHSVIEKGQTVTLRCDPISGHDNLYWYRRVMGKEIKFLLHFVKESKQDESGMPNNRFLAERTGGTYSTLKVQPAELEDSGVYFCASSQVSTGLHFGNGTRLTVT.

The gene calls are TRBV11-2 and TRBJ2-2, with TRBD2 matching over 10 bases. This CDR3 is built from 16 residues. The V segment lost 5 bases and the J segment 5 bases; nucleotides outside the gene matches: 8. Germline V gives CDR1 SGHAT, CDR2 FQNNGV. The CDR3 here is CASSLSLAGVTGELFF. The CDR3 nucleotides are TGTGCCAGCAGCCTTAGTCTAGCGGGAGTTACCGGGGAGCTGTTTTTT.